These T cell receptor beta chains were read from a single sample in a study of cytomegalovirus exposure and HLA in healthy donors. Repertoires were generated with immunoSEQ multiplex PCR, while TCRdb's copy carries only in-frame clones and drops some. This table has tens of thousands of clones, around nine tenths appearing once. Sample: PBMCs. Receptors originate from a boy aged 5-17 years in good health and CMV-seronegative. CDR3s include the opening cysteine and the closing phenylalanine or tryptophan. D genes are given only for firm matches. Rows give clone size only sometimes, using once, few, many, or a class for an expanded clone.

v_gene	j_gene	abundance	d_gene	CDR3nt	CDR3aa
TRBV7-8	TRBJ2-6	NA	NA	TGTGCCAGCAGTCCCGAGACTGGGGCCAACGTCCTGACTTTC	CASSPETGANVLTF
TRBV5-1	TRBJ2-7	NA	TRBD1	TGCGCCAGCAGCTTGGGAGAGGCGGCAGGGGGCTACGAGCAGTACTTC	CASSLGEAAGGYEQYF
TRBV5-5	TRBJ2-1	few	TRBD2	TGTGCCAGCAGCTTGTCAGCGGGGGATGAGCAGTTCTTC	CASSLSAGDEQFF
TRBV19	TRBJ1-5	NA	NA	TGTGCCAGTATTGCGGGGACGGCGAGGAATCAGCCCCAGCATTTT	CASIAGTARNQPQHF
TRBV19	TRBJ2-1	NA	NA	TGTGCCAGTAGTATAGGCCCCGGACAGTTTCAGATCTTC	CASSIGPGQFQIF
TRBV5-6	TRBJ2-2	NA	TRBD1	TGTGCCAGCAGCTTGCCCGGACAGGGGTTAACCGGGGAGCTGTTTTTT	CASSLPGQGLTGELFF
TRBV6-4	TRBJ2-3	NA	TRBD2	TGTGCCAGCAGTCGACTAGCGGGGATCACAGATACGCAGTATTTT	CASSRLAGITDTQYF
TRBV25-1	TRBJ1-2	NA	TRBD1	TGTGCCAGCAGTGAATTTAGGGGGCGAGGAGGCTACACCTTC	CASSEFRGRGGYTF
TRBV2	TRBJ1-3	NA	NA	TGTGCCAGCAGTGAATCGGGACTGTCGGTACCGGGAAACACCATATATTTT	CASSESGLSVPGNTIYF
TRBV9	TRBJ1-2	NA	NA	TGTGCCAGCAGCCGACGGACAGAAGCTAACTATGGCTACACCTTC	CASSRRTEANYGYTF
TRBV5-1	TRBJ2-3	NA	NA	TGCGCCAGCAGCGTGGGGACTCACGGGGCAGATACGCAGTATTTT	CASSVGTHGADTQYF
TRBV19	TRBJ1-2	NA	NA	TGTGCCAGTAGTATAGGGGGCAATTATGGCTACACCTTC	CASSIGGNYGYTF
TRBV7-9	TRBJ2-5	NA	TRBD1	TGTGCCAGCAGCTTAGGGACAGGGCAGACCCAGTACTTC	CASSLGTGQTQYF
TRBV5-1	TRBJ1-4	NA	NA	TGCGCCAGCAGCTTGTTTGAGGGAGGGAATGAAAAACTGTTTTTT	CASSLFEGGNEKLFF
TRBV29-1	TRBJ2-7	NA	NA	TGCAGCGTAGGACGGGACAACTCCTACGAGCAGTACTTC	CSVGRDNSYEQYF
TRBV7-2	TRBJ1-2	NA	TRBD1	TGTGCCAGCACCGAGCAGGGGGTTGACTATGGCTACACCTTC	CASTEQGVDYGYTF
TRBV5-1	TRBJ1-3	NA	TRBD1	TGCGCCAGCAGCTGGACGACAGGGCTTGCCGGAAACACCATATATTTT	CASSWTTGLAGNTIYF
TRBV5-1	TRBJ1-1	NA	NA	TGCGCCAGCAGCTTGCAGGGGTTTTTGAACACTGAAGCTTTCTTT	CASSLQGFLNTEAFF
TRBV9	TRBJ2-1	NA	NA	TGTGCCAGCAGCGTTAGGCAACTAGGGAATGAGCAGTTCTTC	CASSVRQLGNEQFF
TRBV13	TRBJ2-5	NA	TRBD2	TGTGCCAGCAGCCCGCGGCCTCCTAGCGGAGAGACCCAGTACTTC	CASSPRPPSGETQYF
TRBV5-1	TRBJ2-7	NA	NA	TGCGCCAGCAGCTTGACCGGGACACGGACGTACGAGCAGTACTTC	CASSLTGTRTYEQYF
TRBV4-1	TRBJ2-3	NA	NA	TGCGCCAGCAGCCAAGAAGCGAGCTCTAGCACAGATACGCAGTATTTT	CASSQEASSSTDTQYF
TRBV6-4	TRBJ2-3	NA	TRBD1	TGTGCCAGCAGTCAGGGGGCTGTAGATACGCAGTATTTT	CASSQGAVDTQYF
TRBV2	TRBJ1-2	NA	NA	TGTGCCAGCAGTGGACAGACTTATGGCTACACCTTC	CASSGQTYGYTF
TRBV4-2	TRBJ2-7	NA	TRBD1	TGTGCCAGCAGCCAAGTTGGGGGGACAGGATCCCACTACGAGCAGTACTTC	CASSQVGGTGSHYEQYF
TRBV5-4	TRBJ2-1	NA	NA	TGTGCCAGCAGCCCGCCGGGTAAACGAGGTATTTACAATGAGCAGTTCTTC	CASSPPGKRGIYNEQFF